This T cell receptor (beta chain) is from a study of cytomegalovirus exposure and HLA in healthy donors. General study findings and limits: Researchers reported in a later analysis that a missense DCLRE1C variant was tied to TCR beta V- and J-gene trimming. Some V segments, including TRBV6-2 and TRBV6-3, were excluded as indistinguishable.

With regard to this clone: Its target is unknown.

60 Vbeta and 13 Jbeta primers were used in PCR. Assay: immunoSEQ multiplex PCR; the TCRdb copy retains only in-frame clones and omits some. The sample has around 120,000 clones, over 60% seen once. This CDR3 spans 17 amino acids. Germline loops: CDR1 LNHDA, CDR2 SQIVND (reference sequence). J gave up 2 bases and V 6 bases, and 12 bases lay outside the gene matches. The chain joins TRBV19 to TRBJ2-1; 8 nucleotides match TRBD2. Sequencing was performed on PBMCs. This TCR derives from a woman in her thirties or forties in good health and CMV-seropositive. This CDR3 reads CASSGRGYRPAYNEQFF. CDR3 in DNA: TGTGCCAGTAGCGGGAGGGGGTATAGGCCAGCCTACAATGAGCAGTTCTTC.